Sequencing of this T cell receptor beta chain was carried out in a study of OX40 agonist ivuxolimab in advanced cancers. The wider study: Patients were infused with ivuxolimab every 2 weeks at 0.01 to 10 mg/kg.

The V gene lost 0 bases and the J gene lost 9 bases, with 7 bases spanning the gap. There are 12 residues in the CDR3. The germline CDR1 and CDR2 sequences are SGHTS and YDEGEE. Clones were read by immunoSEQ multiplex PCR, and TCRdb kept only the in-frame ones, dropping some. The table has 100,000 or so clones, approximately 80% seen once; the top ten hold about 5.5%. Whole-study results and caveats: Both blood CD4+ and CD8+ T cells showed clonal growth by week 6 at 0.1 to 3.0 mg/kg. The study found that CD8+ T cells averaged more expanded clones than CD4+.

To note about this clone: Antigen specificity is unknown.

The investigators sampled blood at baseline, at cycle 4 day 1, and at cycle 7 day 1. The chain has TRBV5-8 and TRBJ2-1; the D is unclear. The sequenced sample was CD4+ or CD8+ T cells sorted from blood, obtained in a trial of the OX40 agonist ivuxolimab. The TCR was taken from an adult with an advanced solid tumor such as melanoma, head and neck, liver or kidney cancer. CDR3 sequence (DNA): TGTGCCAGCAGCTTGGGTAGATCTGAGCAGTTCTTC. It codes for CASSLGRSEQFF. Looking up the rest from reference TRBV5-8 and TRBJ2-1 gives the full variable domain: EAGVTQSPTHLIKTRGQQATLRCSPISGHTSVYWYQQALGLGLQFLLWYDEGEERNRGNFPPRFSGRQFPNYSSELNVNALELEDSALYLCASSLGRSEQFFGPGTRLTVL.